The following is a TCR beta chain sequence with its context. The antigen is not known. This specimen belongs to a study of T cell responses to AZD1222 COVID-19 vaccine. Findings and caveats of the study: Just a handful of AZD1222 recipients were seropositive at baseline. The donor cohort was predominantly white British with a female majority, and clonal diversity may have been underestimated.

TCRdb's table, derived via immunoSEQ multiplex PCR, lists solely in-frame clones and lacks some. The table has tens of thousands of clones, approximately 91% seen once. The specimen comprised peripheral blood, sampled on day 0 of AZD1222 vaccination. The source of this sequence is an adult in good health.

CDR3 sequence reads: CATGPGNTEAFF. In nucleotides, the CDR3 is TGTGCCACCGGACCCGGGAACACTGAAGCTTTCTTT. The V call is TRBV15, the J call TRBJ1-1; no firm D call. V lost 8 bases and J lost 1, with 8 bases in between. The CDR3 spans 12 residues. Germline CDR1 and CDR2: LNHNV and YYDKDF (reference sequence).